Below, 18 T cell receptor beta chains from the same sample are listed, as sequenced in a study of cytomegalovirus exposure and HLA in healthy donors. The PCR contained 60 Vbeta and 13 Jbeta primers. Method: immunoSEQ multiplex PCR; TCRdb's copy keeps in-frame clones and lacks some. The sample comprises 100,000 to 120,000 clones, approximately 67% of which are singletons, and roughly 8.3% rests with the top ten. The sequencing sample was made of PBMCs. The receptors were gathered from a man aged 18 to 29 in good health and CMV-seropositive.

In this sample, this clone turned up a few times. J is TRBJ1-2 and V is TRBV30, with D maybe TRBD1 (6 bases). V lost 0 bases and J lost 3, with 38 bases in between. Germline CDR1 reads GTSNPN; CDR2 reads SVGIG (reference sequence). This CDR3 spans 23 amino acids. CDR3 bases: TGTGCCTGGAGTGTACTGGGACCAGGACGCAGGGGACGTAAGTTTGGGTTTTACTATGGCTACACCTTC. Translating gives CAWSVLGPGRRGRKFGFYYGYTF.

The gene calls are TRBV5-1 and TRBJ1-6, with 7 bases aligning to TRBD1. The length of the CDR3 is 15 residues. The V gene end was trimmed by 0 bases and the J gene end by 10 bases; junction bases not matched to a gene: 7. Germline V CDR1 and CDR2: SGHRS, YFSETQ. CDR3 DNA sequence: TGCGCCAGCAGCTTGGCCCAGGGGGGAAACTCACCCCTCCACTTT. Translated, it gives CASSLAQGGNSPLHF.

The V and J genes are TRBV5-4 and TRBJ2-5, with TRBD1 matching 8 bases. V shed 3 bases, J shed 4 bases, and the junction held 5 bases outside the gene matches. Germline V gene data show CDR1 as SGHNT and CDR2 as YYREEE (reference sequence). The CDR3 has 14 residues. CDR3: CASSSGGAGETQYF. Here the CDR3 DNA reads TGTGCCAGCAGCTCAGGGGGCGCGGGAGAGACCCAGTACTTC.

The V gene is TRBV2, the J gene TRBJ2-3; 15 bases are a match to TRBD2. CDR1 and CDR2 from the germline V gene are SNHLY and FYNNEI. This CDR3 is built from 18 residues. V lost 6 bases, J lost 4 bases, and 11 bases stayed unmatched. CDR3: CASRPGLAGGRRSDTQYF. The CDR3 nucleotides are TGTGCCAGCAGGCCTGGACTAGCGGGGGGGAGAAGGTCAGATACGCAGTATTTT.

This clone is a singleton in its sample. V gene TRBV14 combines with J gene TRBJ2-7; D perhaps matches TRBD1 (6 bases). Trimming shortened V by 2 bases and J by 3 bases, and 14 bases separated the two germline ends. The CDR3 has 15 amino acids. In germline, CDR1 is SGHDN, CDR2 FVKESK. CDR3 sequence reads: CASSQNLGHFYEQYF. The CDR3 nucleotides read TGTGCCAGCAGCCAAAATCTGGGACACTTCTACGAGCAGTACTTC.

This clone was found once. J is TRBJ2-3 and V is TRBV2; TRBD2 might be the D (6 bases). CDR3 length equals 15 residues. The germline gives CDR1 SNHLY, CDR2 FYNNEI. V was cut by 6 bases and J by 2 bases, with 15 bases left in between. For the CDR3, the DNA is TGTGCCAGCAGCGAGGACGGACTACACACAGATACGCAGTATTTT. It yields the protein CASSEDGLHTDTQYF.

V usage is TRBV5-1 and J usage is TRBJ2-3; D perhaps matches TRBD1 (5 bases). V was trimmed by 0 bases and J by 0 bases, leaving 17 bases between them. This CDR3 has 18 residues. Per germline, CDR1 SGHRS and CDR2 YFSETQ. For the CDR3, the DNA is TGCGCCAGCAGCTTGGTAGGCAGGGTCAGCCTTAGCACAGATACGCAGTATTTT. It translates to CASSLVGRVSLSTDTQYF.

The chain carries TRBV28 and TRBJ1-2; TRBD1 is a possible D gene (6 bases). Trimming shortened V by 4 bases and J by 4 bases, and 13 bases separated the two germline ends. Germline CDR1 and CDR2: MDHEN and SYDVKM. The CDR3 loop spans 14 amino acids. The DNA for the CDR3 is TGTGCCAGCAGTTATACCAGGGGCATCTATGGCTACACCTTC. Residues: CASSYTRGIYGYTF.

The chain carries TRBV13 and TRBJ2-3; D perhaps matches TRBD2 (5 bases). Between the trimmed V and J ends, which lost 4 bases and 2 bases, there was a span of 7 bases. Germline-derived CDR1 and CDR2 are PRHDT and FYEKMQ (reference sequence). This CDR3 spans 13 amino acids. CDR3 sequence reads: CASSSGITDTQYF. As DNA, the CDR3 is TGTGCCAGCAGCTCGGGGATCACAGATACGCAGTATTTT.

This clone was recorded a few times. V and J are TRBV30 and TRBJ2-6; possibly TRBD1 for D (6 bases). In germline, CDR1 is GTSNPN, CDR2 SVGIG (reference sequence). The CDR3 is 16 amino acids. The V and J ends lost 3 bases and 0 bases respectively, with 12 bases between them. This CDR3 reads CAWSRTETSGANVLTF. In DNA, the CDR3 is TGTGCCTGGAGCCGGACAGAGACCTCTGGGGCCAACGTCCTGACTTTC. Full variable domain (outside the CDR3, taken from reference TRBV30 and TRBJ2-6): SQTIHQWPATLVQPVGSPLSLECTVEGTSNPNLYWYRQAAGRGLQLLFYSVGIGQISSEVPQNLSASRPQDRQFILSSKKLLLSDSGFYLCAWSRTETSGANVLTFGAGSRLTVL.

Notes on this clone: This sample includes further DNA sequences coding for the same CDR3. The V and J genes are TRBV30 and TRBJ2-7; 9 nucleotides agree with TRBD2. V dropped 3 bases and J dropped 7; count of bases not matched to a gene: 7. The CDR3 runs 13 residues. Germline loops: CDR1 GTSNPN, CDR2 SVGIG (reference sequence). The CDR3 DNA reads TGTGCCTGGAGGCAAGCGGGGGGCCGGGAGCAGTACTTC. It codes for CAWRQAGGREQYF.

The chain couples TRBV10-3 to TRBJ2-7, with D perhaps TRBD1 (6 bases). The CDR3 runs to 15 residues. V was shortened by 2 bases and J by 2 bases, with 13 bases between the two germline ends. Germline lookup yields CDR1 ENHRY and CDR2 SYGVKD. CDR3 sequence: CAISEGQPATYEQYV. DNA for the CDR3: TGTGCCATCAGTGAGGGACAGCCGGCAACCTACGAGCAGTACGTC.

The rearrangement links TRBV6-4 to TRBJ1-1; D gene uncertain. Trimming removed 6 bases from V and 8 bases from J, with 13 bases in between. The germline V gene encodes CDR1 MRHNA and CDR2 SNTAGT. The CDR3 extends over 12 amino acids. CDR3: CASRPPPGEAFF. CDR3 bases: TGTGCCAGCAGACCCCCCCCCGGGGAAGCTTTCTTT.

A single count supports this clone. The DNA of the CDR3 is TGTGCCAGCAGCTTGTCGAGCAATGAGCAGTTCTTC. This gives the protein CASSLSSNEQFF. The chain uses TRBV5-4 and TRBJ2-1, with D hard to call. The ends were cut back, 1 base at V and 6 bases at J, with 5 bases in the middle. Germline V gene sequence: CDR1 SGHNT, CDR2 YYREEE (reference sequence). The CDR3 loop spans 12 amino acids. Full variable domain (missing parts from reference TRBV5-4 and TRBJ2-1): ETGVTQSPTHLIKTRGQQVTLRCSSQSGHNTVSWYQQALGQGPQFIFQYYREEENGRGNFPPRFSGLQFPNYSSELNVNALELDDSALYLCASSLSSNEQFFGPGTRLTVL.

Details on this clone: Within the sample, other DNA sequences also encode this same CDR3. The CDR3 DNA is TGCGCCAGCAGCTTGGGAGGCGGGACAGATACGCAGTATTTT. Protein: CASSLGGGTDTQYF. The rearrangement links TRBV5-1 to TRBJ2-3; D might be TRBD2 (5 bases). The V end lost 0 bases, the J end lost 3 bases, and 8 bases lay between the germline ends. In germline, CDR1 is SGHRS, CDR2 YFSETQ. This CDR3 contains 14 residues.

The V and J genes are TRBV5-6 and TRBJ2-5; 9 bases are shared with TRBD1. Per the germline V gene, CDR1 is SGHDT and CDR2 is YYEEEE. V trimming: 4 bases; J trimming: 7 bases; junction bases outside the gene matches: 8. The CDR3 length is 14 residues. CDR3 region: CASSPGTGPLTQYF. The DNA of the CDR3 is TGTGCCAGCAGCCCGGGGACAGGGCCCCTGACCCAGTACTTC.

The rearrangement joins TRBV6-5 to TRBJ1-2, with TRBD1 as a possible D gene (6 bases). Trimming pared 6 bases from V and 3 bases from J, leaving 8 bases between. Germline CDR1 reads MNHEY; CDR2 reads SVGAGI. The CDR3 is 12 residues long. The CDR3 reads CASRQGHYGYTF. DNA of the CDR3: TGTGCCAGCAGACAGGGTCACTATGGCTACACCTTC.

The chain employs TRBV19 and TRBJ2-1, with 8 bases that match TRBD2. V shed 3 bases and J 1 base; nucleotides not matched to a gene: 8. The germline V gene encodes CDR1 LNHDA and CDR2 SQIVND (reference sequence). CDR3 length equals 17 residues. The CDR3 DNA sequence: TGTGCCAGTAGTATGTCAGGCGGGGGGTTATCCTACAATGAGCAGTTCTTC. It encodes CASSMSGGGLSYNEQFF.